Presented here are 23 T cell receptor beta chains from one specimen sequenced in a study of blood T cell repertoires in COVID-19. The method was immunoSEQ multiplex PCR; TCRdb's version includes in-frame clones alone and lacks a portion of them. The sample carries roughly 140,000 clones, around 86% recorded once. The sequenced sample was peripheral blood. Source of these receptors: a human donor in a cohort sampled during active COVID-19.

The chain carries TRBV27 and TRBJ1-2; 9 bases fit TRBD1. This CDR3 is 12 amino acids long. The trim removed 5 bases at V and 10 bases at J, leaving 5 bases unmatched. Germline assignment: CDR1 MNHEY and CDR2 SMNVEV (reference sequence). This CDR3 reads CASSMRTGDYTF. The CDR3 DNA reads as TGTGCCAGCAGTATGAGGACAGGGGACTACACCTTC.

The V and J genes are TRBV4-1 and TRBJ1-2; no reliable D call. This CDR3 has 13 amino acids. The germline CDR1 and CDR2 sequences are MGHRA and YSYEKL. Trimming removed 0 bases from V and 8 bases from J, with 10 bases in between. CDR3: CASSQDAGSGYTF. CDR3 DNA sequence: TGCGCCAGCAGCCAAGATGCAGGAAGCGGCTACACCTTC.

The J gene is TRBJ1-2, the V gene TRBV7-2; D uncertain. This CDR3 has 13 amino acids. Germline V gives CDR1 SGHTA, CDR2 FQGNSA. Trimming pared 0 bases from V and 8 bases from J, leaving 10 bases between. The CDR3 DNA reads TGTGCCAGCAGCTTAGCGGCGGTCCGGGGCTACACCTTC. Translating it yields CASSLAAVRGYTF.

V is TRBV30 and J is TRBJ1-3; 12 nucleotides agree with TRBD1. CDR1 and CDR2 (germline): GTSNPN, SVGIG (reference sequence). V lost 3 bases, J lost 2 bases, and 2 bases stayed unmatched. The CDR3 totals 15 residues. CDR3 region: CAWRGQGATGNTIYF. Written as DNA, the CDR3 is TGTGCCTGGAGGGGACAGGGGGCAACTGGAAACACCATATATTTT. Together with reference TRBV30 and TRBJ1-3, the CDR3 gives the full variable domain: SQTIHQWPATLVQPVGSPLSLECTVEGTSNPNLYWYRQAAGRGLQLLFYSVGIGQISSEVPQNLSASRPQDRQFILSSKKLLLSDSGFYLCAWRGQGATGNTIYFGEGSWLTVV.

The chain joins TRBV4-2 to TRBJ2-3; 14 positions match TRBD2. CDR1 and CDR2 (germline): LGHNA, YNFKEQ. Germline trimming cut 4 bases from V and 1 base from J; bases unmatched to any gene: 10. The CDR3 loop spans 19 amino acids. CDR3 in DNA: TGTGCCAGCAGCCTAGCGGGAGGACTAGCGGGGGGAGGCACAGATACGCAGTATTTT. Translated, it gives CASSLAGGLAGGGTDTQYF.

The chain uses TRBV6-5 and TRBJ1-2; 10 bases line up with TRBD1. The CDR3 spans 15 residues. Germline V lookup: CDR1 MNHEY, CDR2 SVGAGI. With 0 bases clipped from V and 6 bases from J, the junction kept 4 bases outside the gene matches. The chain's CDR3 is CASSYSTGGEDGYTF. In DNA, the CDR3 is TGTGCCAGCAGTTACTCGACAGGGGGCGAAGATGGCTACACCTTC.

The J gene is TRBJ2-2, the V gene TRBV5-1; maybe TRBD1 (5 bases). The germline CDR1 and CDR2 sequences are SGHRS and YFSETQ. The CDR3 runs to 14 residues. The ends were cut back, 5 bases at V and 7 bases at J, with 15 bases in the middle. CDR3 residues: CASSSIDSRGELFF. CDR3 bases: TGCGCCAGCAGTTCCATCGACAGCCGCGGGGAGCTGTTTTTT.

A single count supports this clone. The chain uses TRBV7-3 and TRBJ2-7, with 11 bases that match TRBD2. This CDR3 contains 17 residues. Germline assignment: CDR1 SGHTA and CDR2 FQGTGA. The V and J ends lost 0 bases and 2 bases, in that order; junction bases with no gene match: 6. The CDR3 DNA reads TGTGCCAGCAGCTTAACCGGGACTAGCGGACGGGCCTACGAGCAGTACTTC. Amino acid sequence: CASSLTGTSGRAYEQYF.

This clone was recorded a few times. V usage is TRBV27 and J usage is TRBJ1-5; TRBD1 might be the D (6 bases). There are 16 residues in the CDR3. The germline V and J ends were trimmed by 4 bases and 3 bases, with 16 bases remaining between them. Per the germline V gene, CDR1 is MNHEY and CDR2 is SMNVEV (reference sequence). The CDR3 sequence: CASSSGSQGNNQPQHF. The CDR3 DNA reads TGTGCCAGCAGTTCCGGCTCACAGGGTAACAATCAGCCCCAGCATTTT.

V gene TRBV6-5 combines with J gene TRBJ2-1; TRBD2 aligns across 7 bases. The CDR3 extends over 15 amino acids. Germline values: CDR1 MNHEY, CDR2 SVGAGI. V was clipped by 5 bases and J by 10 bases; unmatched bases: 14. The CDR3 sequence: CASSPLSRGGDEQFF. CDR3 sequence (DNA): TGTGCCAGCAGTCCACTGTCCCGCGGGGGTGACGAGCAGTTCTTC.

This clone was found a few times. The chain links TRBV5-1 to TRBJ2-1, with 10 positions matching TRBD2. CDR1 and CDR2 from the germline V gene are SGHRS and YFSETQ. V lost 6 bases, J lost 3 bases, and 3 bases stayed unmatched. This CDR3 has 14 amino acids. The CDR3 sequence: CASTPSGGYNEQFF. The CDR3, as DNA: TGCGCCAGCACCCCTAGCGGGGGCTACAATGAGCAGTTCTTC.

The CDR3 sequence is CASSVTSGTYNEQFF. The CDR3 nucleotides are TGTGCCAGCAGCGTTACTAGCGGAACCTACAATGAGCAGTTCTTC. The chain joins TRBV27 to TRBJ2-1, with 8 bases lining up with TRBD2. This CDR3 has 15 amino acids. Germline V lookup: CDR1 MNHEY, CDR2 SMNVEV (reference sequence). Losses at the gene ends were 6 bases for V and 2 bases for J; bases not matched to a gene: 6.

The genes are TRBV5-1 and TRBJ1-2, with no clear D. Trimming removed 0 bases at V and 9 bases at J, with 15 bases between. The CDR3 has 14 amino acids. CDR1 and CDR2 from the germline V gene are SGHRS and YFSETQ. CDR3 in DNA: TGCGCCAGCAGCTTGGGTACCAGTACGAACCGCTACACCTTC. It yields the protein CASSLGTSTNRYTF.

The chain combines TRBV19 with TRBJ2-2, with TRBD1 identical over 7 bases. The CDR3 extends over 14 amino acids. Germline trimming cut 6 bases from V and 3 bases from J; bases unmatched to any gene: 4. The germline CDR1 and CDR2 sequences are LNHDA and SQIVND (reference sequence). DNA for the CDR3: TGTGCCAGTAGACCCGACAGGGACACCGGGGAGCTGTTTTTT. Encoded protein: CASRPDRDTGELFF.

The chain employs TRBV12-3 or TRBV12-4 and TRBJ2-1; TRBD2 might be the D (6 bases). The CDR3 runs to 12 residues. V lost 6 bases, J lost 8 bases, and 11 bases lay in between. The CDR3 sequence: CASSQGGDEQFF. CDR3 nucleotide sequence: TGTGCCAGCAGCCAGGGCGGGGATGAGCAGTTCTTC.

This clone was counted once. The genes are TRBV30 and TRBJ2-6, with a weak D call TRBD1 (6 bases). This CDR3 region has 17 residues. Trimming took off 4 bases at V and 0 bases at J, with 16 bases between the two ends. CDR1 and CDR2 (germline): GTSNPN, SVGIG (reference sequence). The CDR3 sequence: CAWMRGTGTSGANVLTF. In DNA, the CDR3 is TGTGCCTGGATGAGGGGAACAGGGACCTCTGGGGCCAACGTCCTGACTTTC.

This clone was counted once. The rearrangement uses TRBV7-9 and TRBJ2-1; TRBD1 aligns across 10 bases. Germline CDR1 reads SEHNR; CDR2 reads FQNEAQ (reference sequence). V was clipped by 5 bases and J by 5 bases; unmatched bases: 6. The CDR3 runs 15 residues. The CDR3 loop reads CASSLGQGVHNEQFF. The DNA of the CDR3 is TGTGCCAGCAGCCTCGGACAGGGGGTACACAATGAGCAGTTCTTC.

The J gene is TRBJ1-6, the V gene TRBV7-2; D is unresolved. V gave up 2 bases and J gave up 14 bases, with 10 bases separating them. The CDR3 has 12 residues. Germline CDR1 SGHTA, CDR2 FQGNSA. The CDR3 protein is CASSLFVGTLHF. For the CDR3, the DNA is TGTGCCAGCAGCTTATTTGTCGGGACCCTCCACTTT.

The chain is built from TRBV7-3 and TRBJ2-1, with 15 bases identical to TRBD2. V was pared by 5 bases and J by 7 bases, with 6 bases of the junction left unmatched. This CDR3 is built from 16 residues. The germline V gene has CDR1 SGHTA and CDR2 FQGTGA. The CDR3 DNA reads TGTGCCAGCAGCCCCGGACTAGCGGGAGGGGAAAATGAGCAGTTCTTC. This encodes CASSPGLAGGENEQFF. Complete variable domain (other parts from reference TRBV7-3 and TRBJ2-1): GAGVSQTPSNKVTEKGKYVELRCDPISGHTALYWYRQSLGQGPEFLIYFQGTGAADDSGLPNDRFFAVRPEGSVSTLKIQRTERGDSAVYLCASSPGLAGGENEQFFGPGTRLTVL.

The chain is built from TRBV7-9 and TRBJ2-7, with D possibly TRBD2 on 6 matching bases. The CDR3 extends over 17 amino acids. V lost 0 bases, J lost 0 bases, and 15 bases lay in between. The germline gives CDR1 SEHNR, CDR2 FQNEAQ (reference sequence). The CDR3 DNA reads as TGTGCCAGCAGCTTAGCGGGGGGTGGACCGAACTCCTACGAGCAGTACTTC. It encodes CASSLAGGGPNSYEQYF.

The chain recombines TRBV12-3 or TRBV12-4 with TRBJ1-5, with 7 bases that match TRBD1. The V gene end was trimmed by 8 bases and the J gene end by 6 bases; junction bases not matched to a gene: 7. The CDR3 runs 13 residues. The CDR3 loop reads CASRGGAGQPQHF. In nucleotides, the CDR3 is TGTGCCAGCCGAGGGGGCGCAGGTCAGCCCCAGCATTTT.

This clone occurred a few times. This chain's CDR3 is CASSYAGMNTEAFF. The CDR3 region has the DNA TGTGCCAGCAGTTACGCAGGTATGAACACTGAAGCTTTCTTT. This chain joins TRBV6-2 or TRBV6-3 and TRBJ1-1; D is ambiguous. Germline assignment: CDR1 MNHEY and CDR2 SVGEGT. Trimming cost V 2 bases and J 0 bases, with 7 bases left between them. This CDR3 has 14 amino acids.

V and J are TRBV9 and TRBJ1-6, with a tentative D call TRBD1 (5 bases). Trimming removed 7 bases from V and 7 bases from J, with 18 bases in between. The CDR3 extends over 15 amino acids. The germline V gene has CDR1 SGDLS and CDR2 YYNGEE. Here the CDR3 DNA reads TGTGCCAGCGCCCTGGGGGGGGATTTAAATTCACCCCTCCACTTT. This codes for CASALGGDLNSPLHF.